This T cell receptor (beta chain) was identified in a study of cytomegalovirus exposure and HLA in healthy donors. This clone turned up a few times. What it binds is not known. The donors comprised healthy bone marrow donors. Study-level findings and limits: Sequencing probably produced one cluster of sequence variants that were highly shared.

Germline CDR1 reads MGHRA; CDR2 reads YSYEKL. There are 13 residues in the CDR3. V lost 4 bases, J lost 9 bases, and 13 bases lay in between. PCR was performed using 60 Vbeta and 13 Jbeta primers. Repertoires were generated with immunoSEQ multiplex PCR, while TCRdb's copy carries only in-frame clones and drops some. The table lists 95,000 to 110,000 clones, 10% of them singletons, with more than 5% in the top ten. The origin of this receptor is a man in his forties in good health and CMV-seropositive. The source material was PBMCs. The V gene is TRBV4-1, the J gene TRBJ2-1; tentatively, D is TRBD1 (5 bases). The CDR3: CASSLTIQGEQFF. DNA for the CDR3: TGCGCCAGCAGCCTGACGATCCAGGGTGAGCAGTTCTTC.